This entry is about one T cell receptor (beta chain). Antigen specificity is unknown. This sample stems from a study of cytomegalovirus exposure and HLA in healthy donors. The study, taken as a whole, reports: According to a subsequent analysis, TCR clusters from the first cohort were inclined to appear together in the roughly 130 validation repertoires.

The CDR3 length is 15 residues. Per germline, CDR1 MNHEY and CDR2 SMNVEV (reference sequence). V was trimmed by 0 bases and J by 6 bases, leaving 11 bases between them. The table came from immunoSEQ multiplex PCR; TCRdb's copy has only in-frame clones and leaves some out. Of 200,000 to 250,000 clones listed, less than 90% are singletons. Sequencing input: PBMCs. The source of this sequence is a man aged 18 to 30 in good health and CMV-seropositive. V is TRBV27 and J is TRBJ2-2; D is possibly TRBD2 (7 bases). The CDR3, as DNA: TGTGCCAGCAGTTTATCAGGGGAGGGGGCCGGGGAGCTGTTTTTT. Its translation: CASSLSGEGAGELFF.